The TCR beta chain described here comes from a study of PD-1 blockade in classical Hodgkin lymphoma. On this clone itself: The antigen remains unidentified.

The CDR3 consists of 14 residues. CDR1 is SGHVS, CDR2 FNYEAQ, per germline. Trimming took 4 bases from V and 6 from J, leaving 16 bases between them. The study, taken as a whole, reports: Lower baseline TCR diversity marked trial partial responders and progressors. Underlying causes for the observed repertoire differences were not defined, possibly disease activity or prior therapy.

Repertoires were generated with immunoSEQ multiplex PCR, while TCRdb's copy carries only in-frame clones and drops some. Of roughly 13,000 clones in the sample, 75% to 95% were seen once. There was relapse after autologous stem cell transplantation in every patient, and there was variation in brentuximab vedotin exposure. This chain links TRBV7-6 with TRBJ2-7; the D gene is possibly TRBD1 (5 bases). This specimen was peripheral blood mononuclear cells (PBMCs), taken at baseline. The source is a human donor with classical Hodgkin lymphoma. The CDR3 reads CASSYFGAGREQYF. The DNA for the CDR3 is TGTGCCAGCAGCTACTTTGGGGCAGGGCGCGAGCAGTACTTC. The whole variable domain, filled in from reference TRBV7-6 and TRBJ2-7, reads GAGVSQSPRYKVTKRGQDVALRCDPISGHVSLYWYRQALGQGPEFLTYFNYEAQQDKSGLPNDRFSAERPEGSISTLTIQRTEQRDSAMYRCASSYFGAGREQYFGPGTRLTVT.